The 8 T cell receptor beta chains in this list originate from one sample, sequenced in a study of shared clonotypes between healthy human individuals. Some clones are missing from TCRdb's copy, which holds only in-frame ones; the method was immunoSEQ multiplex PCR. Of a few million clones detected, 90% to 95% appear once; the ten largest clones hold over 0.12%. The specimen sequenced was naive CD4+ T cells sorted from blood. Noted subset: CD45RA+ positively selected. These receptor sequences come from a man aged 18 to 29 in good health.

This chain uses TRBV9 with TRBJ2-7; 11 bases line up with TRBD2. Trimming at V came to 0 bases and at J to 9 bases, leaving 8 bases not matched to a gene. CDR1 SGDLS and CDR2 YYNGEE come from the germline V gene. There are 15 residues in the CDR3. In DNA form, the CDR3 reads TGTGCCAGCAGCGTAGAGGCTAGCGGGGGGTATCCGCAGTACTTC. It translates to CASSVEASGGYPQYF.

This chain links TRBV7-9 with TRBJ1-3; D not resolved. The CDR3 covers 14 residues. Trimming pared 4 bases from V and 4 bases from J, leaving 11 bases between. Germline V CDR1 and CDR2: SEHNR, FQNEAQ (reference sequence). CDR3 residues: CASSSRAGGNTIYF. The CDR3 DNA reads TGTGCCAGCAGCTCCCGGGCTGGAGGAAACACCATATATTTT.

The chain recombines TRBV5-4 with TRBJ2-5, with D perhaps matching TRBD2 (5 bases). There are 15 residues in the CDR3. Germline loops: CDR1 SGHNT, CDR2 YYREEE (reference sequence). V lost 4 bases and J 5 bases, leaving 18 bases between the germline ends. The CDR3 loop reads CASSPGVRKGETQYF. CDR3 DNA: TGTGCCAGCAGCCCCGGGGTTCGGAAAGGCGAGACCCAGTACTTC.

This chain joins TRBV28 and TRBJ2-7; no clear D gene. Looked up from germline, CDR1 is MDHEN and CDR2 is SYDVKM. V was cut by 3 bases and J by 4 bases, with 16 bases left in between. The CDR3 runs 15 residues. The CDR3 DNA follows: TGTGCCAGCAGTTTTAGGCGGTCCCTCAGGTACGAGCAGTACTTC. Its protein product is CASSFRRSLRYEQYF.

This rearrangement joins TRBV5-5 to TRBJ1-4; no definite D call. The ends were cut back, 0 bases at V and 8 bases at J, with 11 bases in the middle. The germline CDR1 and CDR2 sequences are SGHKS and YYEKEE (reference sequence). This CDR3 region has 14 residues. CDR3 coding DNA: TGTGCCAGCAGCTTGGAACCGATGAGCGAAAAACTGTTTTTT. Its translation is CASSLEPMSEKLFF. The full variable domain, with the rest looked up from reference TRBV5-5 and TRBJ1-4, is DAGVTQSPTHLIKTRGQQVTLRCSPISGHKSVSWYQQVLGQGPQFIFQYYEKEERGRGNFPDRFSARQFPNYSSELNVNALLLGDSALYLCASSLEPMSEKLFFGSGTQLSVL.

V is TRBV15 and J is TRBJ1-5; TRBD1 aligns across 7 bases. Germline V lookup: CDR1 LNHNV, CDR2 YYDKDF (reference sequence). J gave up 2 bases and V 1 base, and 5 bases lay outside the gene matches. CDR3 length equals 16 residues. DNA of the CDR3: TGTGCCACCAGCAGAGTACAGGGGACGGGCAATCAGCCCCAGCATTTT. This codes for CATSRVQGTGNQPQHF. Supplemented by reference TRBV15 and TRBJ1-5, the full variable domain reads DAMVIQNPRYQVTQFGKPVTLSCSQTLNHNVMYWYQQKSSQAPKLLFHYYDKDFNNEADTPDNFQSRRPNTSFCFLDIRSPGLGDTAMYLCATSRVQGTGNQPQHFGDGTRLSIL.

The chain employs TRBV7-2 and TRBJ2-7; D may be TRBD1 (6 bases). In germline, CDR1 is SGHTA, CDR2 FQGNSA. Trimming cost V 1 base and J 3 bases, with 13 bases left between them. There are 15 residues in the CDR3. The CDR3 DNA reads as TGTGCCAGCAGCTTAGGATCCAGGGGTCTCTACGAGCAGTACTTC. Translating it yields CASSLGSRGLYEQYF.

V is TRBV28 and J is TRBJ2-1; D tentatively fits TRBD1 or TRBD2 (5 bases each). V shed 4 bases and J shed 4 bases, with 11 bases lying between them. The CDR3 is 14 amino acids. Germline-derived CDR1 and CDR2 are MDHEN and SYDVKM. CDR3 amino acids: CASSSGTVYNEQFF. The CDR3 bases are TGTGCCAGCAGTTCCGGGACCGTGTACAATGAGCAGTTCTTC.